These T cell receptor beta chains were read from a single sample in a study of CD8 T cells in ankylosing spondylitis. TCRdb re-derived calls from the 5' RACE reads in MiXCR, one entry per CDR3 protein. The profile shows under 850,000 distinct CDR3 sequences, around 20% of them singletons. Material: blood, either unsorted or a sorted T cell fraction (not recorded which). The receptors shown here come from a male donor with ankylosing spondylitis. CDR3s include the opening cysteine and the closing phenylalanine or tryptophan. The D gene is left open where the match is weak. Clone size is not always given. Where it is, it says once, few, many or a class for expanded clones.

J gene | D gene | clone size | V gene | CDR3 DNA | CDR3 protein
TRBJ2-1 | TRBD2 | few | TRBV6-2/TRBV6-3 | TGTGCCAGCAGTAAGGGACTAGCTTTCGATGAGCAGTTCTTC | CASSKGLAFDEQFF
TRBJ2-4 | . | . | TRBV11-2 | TGTGCCAGCAGCTTCTGGGACAACATTCAGTACTTC | CASSFWDNIQYF
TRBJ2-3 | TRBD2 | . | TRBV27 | TGTGCCAGCAGTCCCGGACTAGCGGGAGGGCCATTCACAGATACGCAGTATTTT | CASSPGLAGGPFTDTQYF
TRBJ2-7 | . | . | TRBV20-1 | TGCAGTGCTACGACGTTAGGGGAGCAGTACTTC | CSATTLGEQYF
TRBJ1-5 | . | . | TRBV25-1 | TGTGCCAGCAGCCCCCGGGTAGGAGACAATCAGCCCCAGCATTTT | CASSPRVGDNQPQHF
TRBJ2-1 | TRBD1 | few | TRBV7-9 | TGTGCCAGCTCCGGACAGGGGGCCCGGAATGAGCAGTTCTTC | CASSGQGARNEQFF
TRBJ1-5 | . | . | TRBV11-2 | TGTGCCAGCAGCTTAGAAGTTGGCAGCATCTATAGCAATCAGCCCCAGCATTTT | CASSLEVGSIYSNQPQHF
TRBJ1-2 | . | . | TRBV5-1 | TGCGCCAGCAGCTTGCTGGCCTTTCGGAATGGCTACACCTTC | CASSLLAFRNGYTF
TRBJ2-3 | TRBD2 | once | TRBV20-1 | TGCAGTGCTAGAGATTGGGGAGGGACTAGCGTTTGGGGGGATACGCAGTATTTT | CSARDWGGTSVWGDTQYF
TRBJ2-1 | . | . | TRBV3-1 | TGTGCCAGCAGCCAATTAACTGCCTTTATTGACAATGAGCAGTTCTTC | CASSQLTAFIDNEQFF
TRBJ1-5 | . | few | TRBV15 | TGTGCCACCAGCAGAGTAGGACAGAAGAATCAGCCCCAGCATTTT | CATSRVGQKNQPQHF
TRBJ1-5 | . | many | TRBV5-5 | TGTGCCAGCAGCTTGTCGGTCCAGGGGATTCAGCCCCAGCATTTT | CASSLSVQGIQPQHF
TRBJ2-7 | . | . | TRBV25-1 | TGTGCCAGCAGTGAGGGTCCATCGCCGGCCTACGAGCAGTACTTC | CASSEGPSPAYEQYF
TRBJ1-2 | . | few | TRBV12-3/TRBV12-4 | TGTGCCAGCAGTCAAAGGACTGCGGCAGGGTATGGCTACACCTTC | CASSQRTAAGYGYTF
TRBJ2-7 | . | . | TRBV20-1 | TGCAGTGCCCCCGGGACAAGGAGCTCCTACGAGCAGTACTTC | CSAPGTRSSYEQYF
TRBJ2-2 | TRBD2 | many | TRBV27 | TGTGCCAGCAGTTTATCAGGACTAGCGGGAGGACAGGTCGGGGAGCTGTTTTTT | CASSLSGLAGGQVGELFF
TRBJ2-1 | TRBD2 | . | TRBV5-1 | TGCGCCAGCAGCTTGGTAACTAGCGGGGGCGATTACAATGAGCAGTTCTTC | CASSLVTSGGDYNEQFF
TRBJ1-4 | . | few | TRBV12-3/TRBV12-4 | TGTGCCAGCAGGGGGGACAATAATGAAAAACTGTTTTTT | CASRGDNNEKLFF
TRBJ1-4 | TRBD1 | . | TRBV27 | TGTGCCAGCAGTGGTTCCGGGACAGGGGTGGTGGCTAATGAAAAACTGTTTTTT | CASSGSGTGVVANEKLFF
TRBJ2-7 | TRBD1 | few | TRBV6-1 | TGTGCCAGCACCCCCGGGACAGGGTTTCTCTCCGAGCAGTACTTC | CASTPGTGFLSEQYF
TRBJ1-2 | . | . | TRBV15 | TGTGCCACCAGCAGCGGGGTGGGCGGCTACACCTTC | CATSSGVGGYTF
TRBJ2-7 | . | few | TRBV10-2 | TGCGCCAGCAGTGAGGGCAGCCCCTACGAGCAGTACTTC | CASSEGSPYEQYF
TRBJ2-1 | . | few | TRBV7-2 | TGTGCCAGCAGCTTAGTGCTGGAAAATGAGCAGTTCTTC | CASSLVLENEQFF
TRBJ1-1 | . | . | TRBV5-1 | TGCGCCAGCAGCTTGGAGGTGGGACCCGACACTGAAGCTTTCTTT | CASSLEVGPDTEAFF
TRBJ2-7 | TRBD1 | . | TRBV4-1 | TGCGCCAGCAGCCAAGAAGAAGAGGGACAGGGCCTCTACGAGCAGTACTTC | CASSQEEEGQGLYEQYF
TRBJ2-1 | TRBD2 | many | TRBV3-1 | TGTGCCAGCAGCCAGCCTAGCGGGGGCTACAATGAGCAGTTCTTC | CASSQPSGGYNEQFF
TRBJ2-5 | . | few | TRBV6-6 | TGTGCCAGCGCCTATCCCGGCGAGACCCAGTACTTC | CASAYPGETQYF
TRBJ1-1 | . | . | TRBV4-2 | TGTGCCAGCAGCCAAGAGGGGGTAAACACTGAAGCTTTCTTT | CASSQEGVNTEAFF
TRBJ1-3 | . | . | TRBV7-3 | TGTGCCAGCAGCGCGGACGGACTCTCTGGAAACACCATATATTTT | CASSADGLSGNTIYF
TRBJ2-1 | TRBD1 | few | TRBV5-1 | TGCGCCAGCAGCTCGGCGACAGGGGCCAATGAGCAGTTCTTC | CASSSATGANEQFF
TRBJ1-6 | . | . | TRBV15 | TGTGCCACCAGCCGCGCCGACCTTTCACCCCTCCACTTT | CATSRADLSPLHF
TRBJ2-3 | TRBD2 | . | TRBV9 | TGTGCCAGCAGCGACCAGGAGACTAGCGGAAAAGATACGCAGTATTTT | CASSDQETSGKDTQYF
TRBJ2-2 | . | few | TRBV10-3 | TGTGCCATCAGTGAGTTGACAGGCACCGGGGAGCTGTTTTTT | CAISELTGTGELFF
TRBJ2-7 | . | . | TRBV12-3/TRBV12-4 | TGTGCCAGCAGTAGCGTAGGGGCCTACGAGCAGTACTTC | CASSSVGAYEQYF
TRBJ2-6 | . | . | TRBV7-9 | TGTGCCAGCAGCTTAAGGCATGGGGCCAACGTCCTGACTTTC | CASSLRHGANVLTF
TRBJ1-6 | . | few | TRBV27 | TGTGCCAGCACAGGTGGTTTTGGTTCACCCCTCCACTTT | CASTGGFGSPLHF
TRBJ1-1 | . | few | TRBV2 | TGTGCCAGCAGTGATGAGCTGCGGAACACTGAAGCTTTCTTT | CASSDELRNTEAFF
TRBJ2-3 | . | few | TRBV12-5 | TGTGCTAGTGGTTTGGAGACAGGTTCTAGCACAGATACGCAGTATTTT | CASGLETGSSTDTQYF
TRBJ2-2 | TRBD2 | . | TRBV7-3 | TGTGCCAGCAGCTTCACTAGCGGGCCCACCGGGGAGCTGTTTTTT | CASSFTSGPTGELFF
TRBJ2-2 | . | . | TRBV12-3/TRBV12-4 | TGTGCCAGCAGTTTAGCGGACTCGGGGGAGCTGTTTTTT | CASSLADSGELFF
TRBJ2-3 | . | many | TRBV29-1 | TGCAGCGTGGCGGCAACCACAGATACGCAGTATTTT | CSVAATTDTQYF
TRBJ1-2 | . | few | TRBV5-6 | TGTGCCAGCAGCTTCTGGGAGTCGGTGCGGGGCTACACCTTC | CASSFWESVRGYTF
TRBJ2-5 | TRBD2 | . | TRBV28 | TGTGCCAGCAGTTTTCTGTCTAGCGGCCAAGAGACCCAGTACTTC | CASSFLSSGQETQYF
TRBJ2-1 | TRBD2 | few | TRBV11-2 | TGTGCCAGCAGCTTAGAGGGGCTAGCGGGAATCAATGAGCAGTTCTTC | CASSLEGLAGINEQFF
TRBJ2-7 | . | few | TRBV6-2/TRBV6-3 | TGTGCCACTTCCTCTAGTTGGTACGAGCAGTACTTC | CATSSSWYEQYF
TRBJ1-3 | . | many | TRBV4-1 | TGCGCCAGCAGCCAAGATTACGCAGTCCGTGGAAACACCATATATTTT | CASSQDYAVRGNTIYF
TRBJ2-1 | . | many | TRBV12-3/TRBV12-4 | TGTGCCAGCAGCATAGCCTTTCGGGACCCCCTCAACCGAAACGTGGATGAGCAGTTCTTC | CASSIAFRDPLNRNVDEQFF
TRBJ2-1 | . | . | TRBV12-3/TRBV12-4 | TGTGCCAGCAGAGTAGCGGTCGGCTCCTACAATGAGCAGTTCTTC | CASRVAVGSYNEQFF
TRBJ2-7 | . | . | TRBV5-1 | TGCGCCAGCAGCTGGGGTGTGGAGGAAAACTACGAGCAGTACTTC | CASSWGVEENYEQYF
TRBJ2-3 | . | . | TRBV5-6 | TGTGCCAGCAGCTTGGCCAAATGGGTGGTACAGCAGTATTTT | CASSLAKWVVQQYF
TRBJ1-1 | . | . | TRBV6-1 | TGTGCCAGCACCAGTAAGGGCTGGCCGAACACTGAAGCTTTCTTT | CASTSKGWPNTEAFF
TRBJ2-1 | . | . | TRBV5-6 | TGTGCCAGCAGCTGGGGGACTGACCCAGACAATGAGCAGTTCTTC | CASSWGTDPDNEQFF
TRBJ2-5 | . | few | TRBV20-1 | TGCAGTGCTAGAGAGGGGGCGCGTCCCGAGCAAGAGACCCAGTACTTC | CSAREGARPEQETQYF
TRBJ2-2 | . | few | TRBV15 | TGTGCCACCAGCAGAGATCGGCTTCCGAACACCGGGGAGCTGTTTTTT | CATSRDRLPNTGELFF
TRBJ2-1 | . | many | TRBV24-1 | TGTGCCACCAGTGATTTGATTTTTAGCGGCCGCTACAATGAGCAGTTCTTC | CATSDLIFSGRYNEQFF
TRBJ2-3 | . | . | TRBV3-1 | TGTGCCAGCAGCCAAGGCGGGTCCCTCACAGATACGCAGTATTTT | CASSQGGSLTDTQYF
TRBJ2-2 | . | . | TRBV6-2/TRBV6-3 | TGTGCCAGCAGTGGCCGGGGGCAGGGCGCCGGCACCGGGGAGCTGTTTTTT | CASSGRGQGAGTGELFF
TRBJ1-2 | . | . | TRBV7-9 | TGTGCCAGCAGCGTAGATATCACCTTCTATGGCTACACCTTC | CASSVDITFYGYTF
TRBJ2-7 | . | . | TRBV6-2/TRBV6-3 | TGTGCCAGCACCCTAACCCGAGCGAACGAGCAGTACTTC | CASTLTRANEQYF
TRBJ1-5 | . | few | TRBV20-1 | TGCAGTGCTAGCCTCCCGAGGGGTCAAAGTCAGCCCCAGCATTTT | CSASLPRGQSQPQHF